This paragraph reports one TCR beta chain. Sequencing was performed with immunoSEQ multiplex PCR; in TCRdb, only in-frame clones are kept and a portion is missing. The sample lists approximately 260,000 clones, around 88% seen once, with around 1.2% in the top ten. This sample is drawn from a study of blood T cell repertoires in COVID-19. V lost 6 bases to trimming and J lost 0 bases, with 11 bases between them. The CDR3 runs 14 residues. Germline CDR1 and CDR2: MDHEN and SYDVKM. The genes are TRBV28 and TRBJ1-1; D gene unclear. This clonotype was sampled from a woman in her forties with acute COVID-19. Material: PBMCs or T cells enriched from blood (not recorded which). CDR3 sequence reads: CASSIGDLNTEAFF. For the CDR3, the DNA is TGTGCCAGCAGCATCGGAGATTTGAACACTGAAGCTTTCTTT.